This T cell receptor beta chain was found in a study of T cell responses to AZD1222 COVID-19 vaccine. Study at large: Pooled in the analysis were second doses at about 4 or about 12 weeks.

Study-wide points: Unmutated variant regions are reportedly the target of nearly half of TCRs that are spike-specific. All repertoire sampling was performed exclusively after the peak T cell response. White British ancestry dominated among donors, who included more females, and clonal diversity was possibly underestimated.

CDR3 length: 12 residues. From germline, CDR1 is MDHEN and CDR2 SYDVKM. V was cut by 4 bases and J by 8 bases, with 11 bases left in between. TCRdb keeps only in-frame clones here, not all; method: immunoSEQ multiplex PCR. Altogether 100,000 to 150,000 clones are present, more than 80% being singletons, with the ten largest covering roughly 5.4%. As for this clone: What it binds is unknown.

The source material was peripheral blood, sampled on day 0 of AZD1222 vaccination. The source of this sequence is an adult in good health. This chain connects TRBV28 to TRBJ1-2; maybe TRBD1 (5 bases). This CDR3 reads CASSSQGYGYTF. CDR3 coding DNA: TGTGCCAGCAGTTCTCAGGGCTACGGCTACACCTTC.